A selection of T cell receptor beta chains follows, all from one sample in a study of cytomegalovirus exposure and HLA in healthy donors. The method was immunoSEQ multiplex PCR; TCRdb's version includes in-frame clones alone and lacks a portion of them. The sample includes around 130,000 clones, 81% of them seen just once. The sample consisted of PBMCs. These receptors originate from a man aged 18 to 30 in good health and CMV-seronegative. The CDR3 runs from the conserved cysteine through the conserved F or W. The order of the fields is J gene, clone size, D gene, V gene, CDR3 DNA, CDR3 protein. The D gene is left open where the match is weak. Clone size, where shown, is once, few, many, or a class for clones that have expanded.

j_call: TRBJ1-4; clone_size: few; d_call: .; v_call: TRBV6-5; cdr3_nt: TGTGCCAGCAGTCGGTTTTTAGCGGGGAATGAAAAACTGTTTTTT; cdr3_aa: CASSRFLAGNEKLFF
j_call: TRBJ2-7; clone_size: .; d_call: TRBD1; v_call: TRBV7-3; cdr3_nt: TGTGCCAGCAGCTTACCCGGACAGGGTAAAAGCGAGCAGTACTTC; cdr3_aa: CASSLPGQGKSEQYF
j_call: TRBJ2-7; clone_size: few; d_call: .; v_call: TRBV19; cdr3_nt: TGTGCCAGTGGAGTCCCTCGGAACGAGCAGTACTTC; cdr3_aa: CASGVPRNEQYF
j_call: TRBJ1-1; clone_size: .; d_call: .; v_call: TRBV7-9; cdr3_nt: TGTGCCAGCAGCTTGGGGGGGGCCGGGGACACTGAAGCTTTCTTT; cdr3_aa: CASSLGGAGDTEAFF
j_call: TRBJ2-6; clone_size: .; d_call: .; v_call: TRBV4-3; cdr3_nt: TGCGCCAGCAGCCAAGAAAATTACTCTGGGGCCAACGTCCTGACTTTC; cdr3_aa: CASSQENYSGANVLTF
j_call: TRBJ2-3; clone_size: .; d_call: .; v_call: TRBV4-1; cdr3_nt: TGCGCCAGCAGCCAATCAGTTCGGGAGACCGTAACAGATACGCAGTATTTT; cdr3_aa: CASSQSVRETVTDTQYF
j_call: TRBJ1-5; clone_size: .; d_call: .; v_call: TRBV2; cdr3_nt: TGTGCCAGCAGTGAGTTAGCTAGCAATCAGCCCCAGCATTTT; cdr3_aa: CASSELASNQPQHF
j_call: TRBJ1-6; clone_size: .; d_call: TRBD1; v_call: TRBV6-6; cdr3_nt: TGTGCCAGCAGCCCCGACAGGGCCAATTCACCCCTCCACTTT; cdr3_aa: CASSPDRANSPLHF
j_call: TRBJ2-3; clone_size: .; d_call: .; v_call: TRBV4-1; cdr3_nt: TGCGCCACCAAGAGGGAAGCCACAGATACGCAGTATTTT; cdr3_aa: CATKREATDTQYF
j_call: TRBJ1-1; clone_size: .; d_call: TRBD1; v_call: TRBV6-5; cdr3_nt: TGTGCCAGCAGTATCACAGGGGCCGCGAACACTGAAGCTTTCTTT; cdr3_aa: CASSITGAANTEAFF
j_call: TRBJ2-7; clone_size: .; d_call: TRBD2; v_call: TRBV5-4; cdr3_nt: TGTGCCAGCAGCGCGACTAGCGGGGGGTACGAGCAGTACTTC; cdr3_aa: CASSATSGGYEQYF
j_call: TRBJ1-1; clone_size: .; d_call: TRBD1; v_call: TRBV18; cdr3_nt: TGTGCCAGCTCGTTTGCTACAGGGGTTGACACTGAAGCTTTCTTT; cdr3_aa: CASSFATGVDTEAFF
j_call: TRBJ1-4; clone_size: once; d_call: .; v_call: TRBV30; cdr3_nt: TGTGCCTGGAGGCCCCCGACAGTTCCTAATGAAAAACTGTTTTTT; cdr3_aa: CAWRPPTVPNEKLFF
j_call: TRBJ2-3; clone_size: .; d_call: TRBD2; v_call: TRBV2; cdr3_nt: TGTGCCAGCAGGGATCTGGGGACTACCCGCACAGATACGCAGTATTTT; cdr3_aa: CASRDLGTTRTDTQYF